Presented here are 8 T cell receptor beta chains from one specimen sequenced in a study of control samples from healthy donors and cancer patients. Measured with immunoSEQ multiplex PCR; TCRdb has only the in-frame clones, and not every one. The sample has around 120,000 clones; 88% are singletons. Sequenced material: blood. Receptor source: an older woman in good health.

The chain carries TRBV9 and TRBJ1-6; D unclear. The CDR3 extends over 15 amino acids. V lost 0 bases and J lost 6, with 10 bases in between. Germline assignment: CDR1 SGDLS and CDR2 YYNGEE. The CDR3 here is CASSVGEGINSPLHF. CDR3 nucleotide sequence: TGTGCCAGCAGCGTAGGCGAAGGGATTAATTCACCCCTCCACTTT.

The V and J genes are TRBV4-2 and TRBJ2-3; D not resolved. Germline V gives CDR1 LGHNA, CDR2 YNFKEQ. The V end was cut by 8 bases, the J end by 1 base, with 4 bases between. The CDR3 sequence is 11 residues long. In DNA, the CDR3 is TGTGCCAGCGGGGGCACAGATACGCAGTATTTT. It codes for CASGGTDTQYF.

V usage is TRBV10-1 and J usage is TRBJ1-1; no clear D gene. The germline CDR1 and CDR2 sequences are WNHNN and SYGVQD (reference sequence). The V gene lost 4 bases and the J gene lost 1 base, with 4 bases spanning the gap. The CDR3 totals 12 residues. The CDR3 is CASSAGNTEAFF. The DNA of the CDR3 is TGCGCCAGCAGTGCGGGGAACACTGAAGCTTTCTTT.

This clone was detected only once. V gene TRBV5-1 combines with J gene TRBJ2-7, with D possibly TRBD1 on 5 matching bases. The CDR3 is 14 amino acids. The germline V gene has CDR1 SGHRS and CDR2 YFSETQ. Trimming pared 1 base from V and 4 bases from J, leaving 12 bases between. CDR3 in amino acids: CASSLQGRAYEQYF. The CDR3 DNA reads TGCGCCAGCAGCTTGCAGGGTAGGGCGTACGAGCAGTACTTC.

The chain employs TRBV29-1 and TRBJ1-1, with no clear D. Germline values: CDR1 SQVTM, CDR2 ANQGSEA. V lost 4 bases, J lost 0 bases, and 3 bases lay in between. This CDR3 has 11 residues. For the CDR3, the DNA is TGCAGCGTTGCAGTGAACACTGAAGCTTTCTTT. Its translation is CSVAVNTEAFF.

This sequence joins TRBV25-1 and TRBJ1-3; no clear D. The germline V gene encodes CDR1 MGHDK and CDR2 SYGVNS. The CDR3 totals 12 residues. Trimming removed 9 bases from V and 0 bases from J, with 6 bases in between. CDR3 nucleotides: TGTGCCAGTAGCCTCTCTGGAAACACCATATATTTT. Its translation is CASSLSGNTIYF.

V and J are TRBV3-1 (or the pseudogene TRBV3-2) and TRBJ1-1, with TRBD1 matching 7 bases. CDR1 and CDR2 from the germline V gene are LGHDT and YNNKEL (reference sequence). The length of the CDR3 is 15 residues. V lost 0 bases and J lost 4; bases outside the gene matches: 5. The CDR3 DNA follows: TGTGCCAGCAGCCAAGATCCGCAGGGGGGCACTGAAGCTTTCTTT. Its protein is CASSQDPQGGTEAFF.

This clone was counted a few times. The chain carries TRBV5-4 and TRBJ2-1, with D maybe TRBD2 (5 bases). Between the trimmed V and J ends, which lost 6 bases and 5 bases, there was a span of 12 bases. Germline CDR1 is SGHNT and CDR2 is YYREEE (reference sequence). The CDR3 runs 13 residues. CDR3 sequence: CASTPGIHNEQFF. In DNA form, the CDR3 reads TGTGCCAGCACCCCCGGGATCCACAATGAGCAGTTCTTC.